This TCR beta chain was sequenced for a study of vaccination and CD4 T cells after COVID-19 (dated by TCRdb to between 2021 and 2024). Study-level background: Convalescent patients had a positive SARS-CoV-2 result on nasal swab PCR, and of these patients, 8 or 9 had mild disease and one had severe disease. Post-COVID blood samples from convalescent patients were collected a median of around 100 days after diagnosis, with a range of roughly 35 to 170 days. The spike-specific CD4+ TCR repertoire was compared before and after mRNA vaccination in nine to ten COVID-19 convalescent patients and several infection-naive healthy vaccine recipients. Two doses of either the Pfizer-BioNTech BNT162b2 vaccine (n=8) or the Moderna mRNA-1273 vaccine (n=2) were administered to participants. Control cultures used a CEFX viral epitope pool as positive control, an HIV-1 Nef peptide pool as negative control, or no peptide. In the convalescent cohort there were six males and four females, among whom were two Hispanic individuals, seven Caucasians, two Asians and one multiracial person. The time from the second vaccine dose to post-vaccine blood sampling had a median of roughly 79 days and ranged from 14 to 241 days. Culture stimuli were overlapping spike peptide pools from SARS-CoV-2 and from the common cold coronaviruses HCoV-NL63, HCoV-OC43 and HCoV-229E. Results the study describes overall, beyond this receptor: Among the post-vaccine SARS-CoV-2-reactive clones in convalescent patients, a median about 89% showed up only after vaccination, which suggests vaccine-specific priming. The study included relatively few convalescent patients and did not analyze early timepoints after natural infection. In convalescent patients, nearly all vaccine-specific clones (304 of 307) were found to be mono-reactive for SARS-CoV-2 spike rather than cross-reactive with common cold coronaviruses. An increase in the median number of SARS-CoV-2-reactive clonotypes from 21 after infection to roughly 36 after vaccination was observed, but the change was not found to be significant.

This clonotype was detected once. This receptor's antigen is unknown. Base qualities are not recorded, but no much larger clone differs from it by a single base. A read on its own is weak evidence. Libraries came from PCR. TCR sequencing of DNA from cultured CD4+ T cells used the Oncomine TCR Beta short-read assay at the Johns Hopkins FTIC core. Genomic DNA was extracted from the cultured CD4+ T cells with the QIAamp micro DNA kit. Oncomine TCR Beta libraries made from cultured CD4+ T cells were pooled using unique dual indexes and sequenced on an Illumina iSeq 100. The study's own analysis went as follows. Non-productive sequences were removed, and CDR3s not starting with C, not ending with F or W, or shorter than 7 amino acids were discarded. The MANAFEST web application was used to identify antigen-specific clonotypes by comparing peptide-stimulated wells against reference wells and other culture wells. For a clone to be called positive, the clone needed an FDR below 0.05, an odds ratio above 5, and a productive frequency above 0.1% in at least two of three replicate wells. A clonotype was classed as cross-reactive if the clonotype showed significant expansion both in SARS-CoV-2 spike wells and in at least one common cold coronavirus spike condition. CDR3 homology was assessed with Levenshtein distances (stringdist) and unrooted phylogenetic trees (ape) in R version 3.6.1. The raw public data were reprocessed by TCRdb itself: fastp quality trimming at Q25, MiXCR clonotype calling, in-frame beta chains only. Rows with a matching CDR3 protein are joined into one entry that keeps the most common DNA and genes. TCRdb, rather than the study authors, made the V and J calls. The sample yields roughly 13,000 distinct CDR3 sequences; under 75% were counted once. 15% to 20% of the sample comes from the top ten.

Per the publication, the treatment or condition label means: approximately nine-day PBMC culture with coronavirus spike peptide pools or control peptides (ViraFEST assay). The study used the ViraFEST assay, which expanded antigen-specific T cells with peptide pools and then identified expanded clonotypes by TCR sequencing. The positive SARS-CoV-2 PCR tests of the convalescent patients were dated from March to December 2020, before the Alpha, Beta and Delta variants emerged in the United States. Each well held around 1.9 million PBMCs cultured with about 9.8 ug/ml peptide pools in IMDM containing roughly 5% human AB serum and 9 to 10 IU/ml IL-2. On days 3 and 7, half of the culture medium was replaced with fresh IL-2-containing medium. Once the cells had been in culture for over 9 days, the EasySep CD4+ T cell isolation kit was used to isolate CD4+ T cells by negative selection. PBMCs were separated from whole blood using Ficoll-Paque Plus gradient centrifugation and then either used fresh or cryopreserved at -140C. In general, triplicate wells were set up for every culture condition.

Sequencing used CD4+ T cells from blood, cultured in vitro. The clonotype was recovered from a human donor who had recovered from COVID-19.

The DNA sequence is given as TGCAGTGCTAGAAGGGGCCCCGAAGGGGTGGATACGCAGTATTTT. This encodes CSARRGPEGVDTQYF. Rearrangement joined TRBV20-1 to TRBJ2-3; the best D guess is TRBD1, with 5 bases matching. The germline V gene encodes CDR1 DFQATT and CDR2 SNEGSKA (reference sequence). The V and J ends are trimmed by 2 bases and 6 bases, leaving 18 bases between them. The CDR3 covers 15 residues, taking in both the cysteine and the phenylalanine. Left in the record is the CDR3 DNA by itself, 45 bases read in frame from the first base.